The clone carrying this TCR beta chain was seen more than once but under ten times. Time point in this sample: blood at routine non-recurrence follow-up after resection. Unsorted samples of tumor, nontumor lung or frozen PBMC had their whole RNA sequenced. These data belong to a study of spatial heterogeneity in lung cancer. Study-wide context: Detection consistently yielded more beta chains than alpha chains.

Each CDR3 protein gets one entry after TCRdb re-called the 5' RACE reads with MiXCR. The sample includes some 120,000 distinct CDR3 sequences, approximately 12% of them seen just once. The receptor's source is a male donor with early-stage non-small cell lung cancer. The source material was PBMCs, sampled at follow-up.

The CDR3 DNA follows: TGCGCCAGCAGCCCTAGGGGGCTAGCGGGAACCTACGAGCAGTACTTC. This gives the protein CASSPRGLAGTYEQYF. V usage is TRBV4-1 and J usage is TRBJ2-7, with 9 bases aligning to TRBD2. The CDR3 length is 16 residues. V shed 4 bases, J shed 2 bases, and the junction held 9 bases outside the gene matches. Per the germline V gene, CDR1 is MGHRA and CDR2 is YSYEKL.